This T cell receptor beta chain was sequenced for a study of blood T cell repertoires in COVID-19. Germline V CDR1 and CDR2: SGHDT, YYEEEE. The CDR3 is made up of 16 amino acids. Trimming stripped 4 bases from V and 3 bases from J, with 19 bases between. In the authors' methods: Estimation of nucleated cell counts was performed using reference gene primer amplification. Sequencing was performed with immunoSEQ multiplex PCR; in TCRdb, only in-frame clones are kept and a portion is missing. The DNA was the basis for D and trimming; V, J and clone size are from that table. The data show 75,000 to 90,000 clones, approximately 89% seen once.

Sequences were obtained from peripheral blood. The rearrangement links TRBV5-6 to TRBJ1-1; D unresolved. This TCR came from an elderly man with acute or convalescent COVID-19. CDR3 DNA sequence: TGTGCCAGCAGCCCCAAGGGCGACTACATCTACACTGAAGCTTTCTTT. Translation gives CASSPKGDYIYTEAFF.